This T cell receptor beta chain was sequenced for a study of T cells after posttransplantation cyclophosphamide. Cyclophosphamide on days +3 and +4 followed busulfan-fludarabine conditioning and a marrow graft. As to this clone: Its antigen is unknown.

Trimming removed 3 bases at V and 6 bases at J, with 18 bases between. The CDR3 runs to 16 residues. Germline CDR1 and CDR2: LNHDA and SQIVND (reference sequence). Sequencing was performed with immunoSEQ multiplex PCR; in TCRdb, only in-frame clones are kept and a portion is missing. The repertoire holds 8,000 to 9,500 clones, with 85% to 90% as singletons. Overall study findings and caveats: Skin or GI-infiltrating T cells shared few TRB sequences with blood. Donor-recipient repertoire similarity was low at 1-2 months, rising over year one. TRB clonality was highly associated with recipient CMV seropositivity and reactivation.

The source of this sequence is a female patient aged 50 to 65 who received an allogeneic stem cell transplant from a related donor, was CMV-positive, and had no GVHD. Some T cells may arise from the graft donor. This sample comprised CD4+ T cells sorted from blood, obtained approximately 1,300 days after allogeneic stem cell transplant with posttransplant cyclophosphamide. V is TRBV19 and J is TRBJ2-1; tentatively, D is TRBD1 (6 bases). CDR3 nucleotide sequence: TGTGCCAGTAGTATGAGGTCGTCAGGGGAAGGCAATGAGCAGTTCTTC. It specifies CASSMRSSGEGNEQFF.